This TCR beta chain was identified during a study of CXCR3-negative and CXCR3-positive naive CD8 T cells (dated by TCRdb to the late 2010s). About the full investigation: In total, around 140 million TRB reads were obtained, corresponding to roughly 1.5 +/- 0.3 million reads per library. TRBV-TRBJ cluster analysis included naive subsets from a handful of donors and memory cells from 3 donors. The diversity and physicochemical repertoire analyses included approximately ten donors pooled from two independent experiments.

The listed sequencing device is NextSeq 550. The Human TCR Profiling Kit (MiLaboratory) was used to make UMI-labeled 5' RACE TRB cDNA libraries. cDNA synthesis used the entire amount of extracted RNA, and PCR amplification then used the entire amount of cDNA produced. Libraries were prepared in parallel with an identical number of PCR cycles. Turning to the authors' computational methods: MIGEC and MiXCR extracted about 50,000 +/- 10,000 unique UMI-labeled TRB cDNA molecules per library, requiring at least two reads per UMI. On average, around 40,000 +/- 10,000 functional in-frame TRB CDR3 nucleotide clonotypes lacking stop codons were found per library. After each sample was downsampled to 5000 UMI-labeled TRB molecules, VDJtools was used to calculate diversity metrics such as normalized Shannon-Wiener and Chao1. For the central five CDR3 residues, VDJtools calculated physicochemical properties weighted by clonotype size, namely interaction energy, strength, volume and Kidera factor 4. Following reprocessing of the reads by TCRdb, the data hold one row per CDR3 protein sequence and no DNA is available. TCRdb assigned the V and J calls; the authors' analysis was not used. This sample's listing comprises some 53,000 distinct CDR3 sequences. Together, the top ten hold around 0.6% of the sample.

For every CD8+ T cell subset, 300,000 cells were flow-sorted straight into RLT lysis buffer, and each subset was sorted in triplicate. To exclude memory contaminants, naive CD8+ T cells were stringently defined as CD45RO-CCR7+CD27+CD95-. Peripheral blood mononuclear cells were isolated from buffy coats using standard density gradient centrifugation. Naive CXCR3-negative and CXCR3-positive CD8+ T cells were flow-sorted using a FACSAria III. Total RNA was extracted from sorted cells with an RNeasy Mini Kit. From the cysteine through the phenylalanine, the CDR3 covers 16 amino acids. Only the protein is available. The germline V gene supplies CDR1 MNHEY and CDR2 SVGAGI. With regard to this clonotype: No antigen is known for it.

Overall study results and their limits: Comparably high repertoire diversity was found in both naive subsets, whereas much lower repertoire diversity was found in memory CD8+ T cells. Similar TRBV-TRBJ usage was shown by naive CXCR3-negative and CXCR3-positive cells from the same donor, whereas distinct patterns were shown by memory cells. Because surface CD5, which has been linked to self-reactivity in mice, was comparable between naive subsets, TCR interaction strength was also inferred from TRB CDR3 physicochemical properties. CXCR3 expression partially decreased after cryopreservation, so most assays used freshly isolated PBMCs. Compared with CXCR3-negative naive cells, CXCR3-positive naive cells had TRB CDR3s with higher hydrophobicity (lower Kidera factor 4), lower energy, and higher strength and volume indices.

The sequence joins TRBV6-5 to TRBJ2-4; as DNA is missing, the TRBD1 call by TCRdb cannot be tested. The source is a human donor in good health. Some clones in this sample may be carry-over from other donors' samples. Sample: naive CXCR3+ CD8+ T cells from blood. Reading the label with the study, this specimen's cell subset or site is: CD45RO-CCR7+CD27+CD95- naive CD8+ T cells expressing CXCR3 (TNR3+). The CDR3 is CASSQSTGTGSHIQYF.